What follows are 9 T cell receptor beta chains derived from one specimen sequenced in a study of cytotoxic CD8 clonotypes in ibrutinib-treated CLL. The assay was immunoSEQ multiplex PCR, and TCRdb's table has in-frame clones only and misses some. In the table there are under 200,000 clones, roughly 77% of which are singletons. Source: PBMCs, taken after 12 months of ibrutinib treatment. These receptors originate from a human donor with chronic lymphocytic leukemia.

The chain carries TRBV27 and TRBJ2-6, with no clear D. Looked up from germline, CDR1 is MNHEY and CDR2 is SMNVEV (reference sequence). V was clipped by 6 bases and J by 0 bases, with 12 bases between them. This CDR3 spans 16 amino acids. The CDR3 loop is CASRRQASSGANVLTF. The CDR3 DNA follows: TGTGCCAGCAGAAGGCAGGCAAGCTCTGGGGCCAACGTCCTGACTTTC.

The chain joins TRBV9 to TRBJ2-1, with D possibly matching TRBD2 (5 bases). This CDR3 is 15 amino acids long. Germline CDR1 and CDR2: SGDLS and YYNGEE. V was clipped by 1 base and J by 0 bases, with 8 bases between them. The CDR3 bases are TGTGCCAGCAGCGTAACCAGCGGCTCCTACAATGAGCAGTTCTTC. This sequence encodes CASSVTSGSYNEQFF.

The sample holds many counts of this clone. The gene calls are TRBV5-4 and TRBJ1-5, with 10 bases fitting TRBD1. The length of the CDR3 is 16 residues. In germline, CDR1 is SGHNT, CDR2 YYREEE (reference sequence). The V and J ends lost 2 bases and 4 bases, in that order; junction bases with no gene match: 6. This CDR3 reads CASSFTGTGVNQPQHF. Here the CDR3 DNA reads TGTGCCAGCAGCTTCACCGGGACAGGGGTAAATCAGCCCCAGCATTTT. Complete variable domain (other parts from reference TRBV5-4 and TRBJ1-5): ETGVTQSPTHLIKTRGQQVTLRCSSQSGHNTVSWYQQALGQGPQFIFQYYREEENGRGNFPPRFSGLQFPNYSSELNVNALELDDSALYLCASSFTGTGVNQPQHFGDGTRLSIL.

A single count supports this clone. The CDR3 loop is CASSLGYRAQYGYTF. DNA of the CDR3: TGTGCCAGCAGTTTAGGGTACAGGGCCCAATATGGCTACACCTTC. The V and J genes are TRBV28 and TRBJ1-2; D possibly corresponds to TRBD1 (6 bases). V lost 2 bases and J lost 5, with 15 bases in between. In germline, CDR1 is MDHEN, CDR2 SYDVKM. The CDR3 is 15 residues long.

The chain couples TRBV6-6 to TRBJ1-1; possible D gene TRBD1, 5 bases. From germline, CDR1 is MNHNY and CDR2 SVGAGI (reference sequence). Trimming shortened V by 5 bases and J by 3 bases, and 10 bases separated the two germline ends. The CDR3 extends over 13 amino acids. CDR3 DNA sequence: TGTGCCAGCAGTCTGGACACCGACACTGAAGCTTTCTTT. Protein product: CASSLDTDTEAFF.

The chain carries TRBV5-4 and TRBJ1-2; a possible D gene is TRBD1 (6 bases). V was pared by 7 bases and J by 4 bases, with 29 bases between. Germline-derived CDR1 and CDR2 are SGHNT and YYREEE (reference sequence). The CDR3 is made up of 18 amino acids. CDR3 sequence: CASFNRRDRGSSSYGYTF. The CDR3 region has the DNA TGTGCCAGCTTCAACCGGCGGGATAGGGGGTCGTCGTCCTATGGCTACACCTTC.

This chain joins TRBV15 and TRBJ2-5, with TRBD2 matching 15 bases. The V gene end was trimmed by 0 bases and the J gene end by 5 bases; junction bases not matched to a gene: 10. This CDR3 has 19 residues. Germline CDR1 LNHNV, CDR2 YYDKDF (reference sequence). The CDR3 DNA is TGTGCCACCAGCAGAGATCCGGTCGGGACTAGCGGGAGGTTGGAGACCCAGTACTTC. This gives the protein CATSRDPVGTSGRLETQYF.

Here the CDR3 reads CASSYDRNSGNTIYF. DNA of the CDR3: TGTGCCAGCAGTTACGACCGAAACTCTGGAAACACCATATATTTT. The chain has TRBV6-6 and TRBJ1-3; D is unclear. This CDR3 has 15 amino acids. V was pared by 2 bases and J by 0 bases, with 8 bases between. Germline values: CDR1 MNHNY, CDR2 SVGAGI (reference sequence).

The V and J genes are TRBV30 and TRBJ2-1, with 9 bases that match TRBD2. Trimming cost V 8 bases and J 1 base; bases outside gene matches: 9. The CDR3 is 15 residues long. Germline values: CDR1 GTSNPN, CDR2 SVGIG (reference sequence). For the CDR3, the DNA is TGTGCCCTAGGTAGCGGGGGATCTTCCTACAATGAGCAGTTCTTC. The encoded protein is CALGSGGSSYNEQFF.